These T cell receptor beta chains were read from a single sample in a study of blood T cell repertoires in COVID-19. The repertoire was sequenced with immunoSEQ multiplex PCR; TCRdb's copy has only in-frame clones and lacks some. This sample carries around 220,000 clones, 80% to 90% of them seen once, and the ten largest clones take more than 9%. The sample consisted of peripheral blood. All receptors derive from a woman at least 80 years old with acute or convalescent COVID-19. Both conserved end residues are part of each CDR3. The order of the fields is D gene, J gene, V gene, clone size, CDR3 protein, CDR3 DNA. D genes are given only for firm matches. Expanded clones are given a class, and other clones once, few, many or no size at all.

- | TRBJ1-4 | TRBV4-1 | once | CASSQGDREGGRKLFF | TGCGCCAGCAGCCAAGGTGACCGGGAAGGGGGTCGGAAACTGTTTTTT
- | TRBJ2-2 | TRBV30 | few | CAWSAHRRTGELFF | TGTGCCTGGAGTGCCCACAGGCGCACCGGGGAGCTGTTTTTT
TRBD1 | TRBJ2-7 | TRBV10-2 | once | CASDRQGAPNEQYF | TGCGCCAGCGATAGACAGGGGGCTCCAAACGAGCAGTACTTC
- | TRBJ1-5 | TRBV2 | - | CASSPRRGQPQHF | TGTGCCAGCAGCCCGAGGAGGGGTCAGCCCCAGCATTTT
TRBD1 | TRBJ1-4 | TRBV7-9 | - | CASSGQNEKLFF | TGTGCCAGCTCGGGACAGAATGAAAAACTGTTTTTT
TRBD2 | TRBJ2-1 | TRBV7-3 | - | CASSLSTSGSRNEQFF | TGTGCCAGCAGCTTATCCACTAGCGGGAGTCGGAATGAGCAGTTCTTC
- | TRBJ1-1 | TRBV28 | few | CASSPTPTRLSWNTEAFF | TGTGCCAGCAGTCCAACCCCGACACGCCTTTCCTGGAACACTGAAGCTTTCTTT
TRBD2 | TRBJ2-7 | TRBV30 | - | CAWERTSGMNEQYF | TGTGCCTGGGAAAGGACTAGCGGGATGAACGAGCAGTACTTC
TRBD1 | TRBJ2-2 | TRBV19 | once | CASSTDRVYGELFF | TGTGCCAGTAGTACGGACAGGGTTTACGGGGAGCTGTTTTTT
- | TRBJ1-1 | TRBV19 | - | CASSDPSGYTEAFF | TGTGCCAGTAGTGACCCCTCCGGGTACACTGAAGCTTTCTTT
TRBD1 | TRBJ2-3 | TRBV10-3 | - | CASKPPTGATDTQYF | TGTGCCTCCAAGCCCCCGACAGGGGCAACAGATACGCAGTATTTT
- | TRBJ2-5 | TRBV5-1 | - | CASSLGVAVALGTQYF | TGCGCCAGCAGCTTGGGGGTAGCGGTGGCTTTAGGGACCCAGTACTTC
- | TRBJ2-1 | TRBV5-8 | - | CASSFDAGRNEQFF | TGTGCCAGCAGCTTCGACGCAGGGCGGAATGAGCAGTTCTTC
TRBD2 | TRBJ2-1 | TRBV7-9 | - | CASSPRGLADPYNEQFF | TGTGCCAGCAGCCCCCGTGGACTAGCGGACCCCTACAATGAGCAGTTCTTC
- | TRBJ1-5 | TRBV9 | few | CASSAGHGGVGQPQHF | TGTGCCAGCAGCGCGGGACACGGGGGGGTAGGTCAGCCCCAGCATTTT
TRBD2 | TRBJ2-2 | TRBV7-8 | - | CASSKTRVAGGLNTGELFF | TGTGCCAGCAGCAAAACGAGGGTAGCGGGGGGCTTGAACACCGGGGAGCTGTTTTTT
TRBD2 | TRBJ2-1 | TRBV5-6 | - | CASSLETSSSFNEQFF | TGTGCCAGCAGCTTGGAGACTAGCTCTAGTTTTAATGAGCAGTTCTTC
- | TRBJ1-2 | TRBV18 | - | CASSPDAIAIGYTF | TGTGCCAGCTCACCAGATGCTATCGCGATCGGCTACACCTTC
TRBD1 | TRBJ2-3 | TRBV7-3 | - | CASSSVTGGGADTQYF | TGTGCCAGCAGCTCCGTAACAGGGGGCGGAGCAGATACGCAGTATTTT
TRBD2 | TRBJ2-4 | TRBV11-3 | - | CASSLAGTSGGAGNIQYF | TGTGCCAGCAGCTTAGCCGGGACTAGCGGGGGGGCCGGGAACATTCAGTACTTC
- | TRBJ2-2 | TRBV5-1 | - | CASSPRGIETTGELFF | TGCGCCAGCAGCCCGCGGGGCATCGAAACAACCGGGGAGCTGTTTTTT
- | TRBJ1-1 | TRBV9 | - | CASSVLTGNTEAFF | TGTGCCAGCAGCGTCCTGACAGGGAACACTGAAGCTTTCTTT
- | TRBJ1-1 | TRBV12-5 | - | CASGSLDTEAFF | TGTGCTAGTGGTTCCCTAGACACTGAAGCTTTCTTT
TRBD1 | TRBJ1-1 | TRBV2 | - | CASSGQGVWTEAFF | TGTGCCAGCAGTGGACAGGGCGTTTGGACTGAAGCTTTCTTT
- | TRBJ1-2 | TRBV7-9 | - | CASSPTGFYGYTF | TGTGCCAGCAGCCCGACAGGATTCTATGGCTACACCTTC
TRBD1 | TRBJ2-2 | TRBV28 | - | CASRPGTENTGELFF | TGTGCCAGCAGACCCGGGACAGAGAACACCGGGGAGCTGTTTTTT
TRBD1 | TRBJ2-7 | TRBV4-3 | - | CASSLTRTGYEQYF | TGCGCCAGCAGCCTAACAAGGACAGGGTACGAGCAGTACTTC
- | TRBJ2-7 | TRBV28 | once | CASSSHRDTYEQYF | TGTGCCAGCAGTTCTCACCGGGACACCTACGAGCAGTACTTC
TRBD1 | TRBJ2-7 | TRBV28 | few | CASSRTLGTGEEQYF | TGTGCCAGCAGTCGCACGTTAGGGACAGGGGAGGAGCAGTACTTC
TRBD2 | TRBJ2-5 | TRBV7-2 | - | CASRTSGAQETQYF | TGTGCCAGCAGGACTAGCGGGGCTCAAGAGACCCAGTACTTC
- | TRBJ1-1 | TRBV3-1/TRBV3-2 | - | CASSLGQLNTEAFF | TGTGCCAGCAGCCTTGGGCAGTTGAACACTGAAGCTTTCTTT
- | TRBJ2-2 | TRBV21-1 | - | CASSKVTGNGELFF | TGTGCCAGCAGCAAAGTGACAGGGAACGGGGAGCTGTTTTTT
TRBD2 | TRBJ2-5 | TRBV18 | - | CASSVLRGEETQYF | TGTGCCAGCTCAGTCCTACGGGGGGAAGAGACCCAGTACTTC
- | TRBJ2-7 | TRBV11-2 | - | CASSFGAGDTYEQYF | TGTGCCAGCAGCTTTGGAGCGGGTGATACCTACGAGCAGTACTTC
- | TRBJ1-4 | TRBV14 | - | CASSPGSGYFNEKLFF | TGTGCCAGCAGCCCCGGGTCGGGGTACTTTAATGAAAAACTGTTTTTT
TRBD2 | TRBJ2-1 | TRBV19 | - | CASSFTSGGRDEQFF | TGTGCCAGTAGTTTCACTAGCGGAGGTCGCGATGAGCAGTTCTTC
- | TRBJ2-3 | TRBV3-1/TRBV3-2 | - | CASSQRTPTTDTQYF | TGTGCCAGCAGCCAACGGACTCCCACCACAGATACGCAGTATTTT
- | TRBJ1-1 | TRBV3-1/TRBV3-2 | many | CASSQVVGARNTEAFF | TGTGCCAGCAGCCAAGTAGTGGGGGCGCGGAACACTGAAGCTTTCTTT
TRBD2 | TRBJ2-3 | TRBV30 | few | CAWSVGAGGHTDTQYF | TGTGCCTGGAGTGTGGGTGCGGGGGGCCACACAGATACGCAGTATTTT
- | TRBJ2-7 | TRBV28 | - | CASGADSSDF | TGTGCCAGCGGAGCGGACAGTTCTGACTTC
TRBD1 | TRBJ1-6 | TRBV19 | - | CASQEQGSSYNSPLHF | TGTGCCAGTCAGGAACAGGGGAGCTCCTATAATTCACCCCTCCACTTT
- | TRBJ1-5 | TRBV5-5 | - | CASSPGGYSNQPQHF | TGTGCCAGCAGCCCCGGAGGTTATAGCAATCAGCCCCAGCATTTT
TRBD1 | TRBJ1-2 | TRBV5-1 | - | CASSSSRTGELAGYTF | TGCGCCAGCAGCTCGTCTCGGACAGGGGAATTAGCTGGCTACACCTTC
- | TRBJ2-7 | TRBV10-3 | - | CAISESTPAGVFPEQYF | TGTGCCATCAGTGAGTCGACTCCGGCAGGGGTGTTCCCCGAGCAGTACTTC
- | TRBJ2-3 | TRBV2 | - | CASNLLGSDTQYF | TGTGCCAGCAACCTTCTCGGGTCAGATACGCAGTATTTT
TRBD1 | TRBJ1-2 | TRBV7-9 | - | CASSPTGGEVYGYTF | TGTGCCAGCAGCCCCACAGGGGGCGAGGTATATGGCTACACCTTC
- | TRBJ2-7 | TRBV7-4 | - | CASSLVPPPRRETYEQYF | TGTGCCAGCAGCTTAGTTCCCCCCCCGAGGCGGGAAACCTACGAGCAGTACTTC
TRBD1 | TRBJ1-1 | TRBV5-4 | few | CASSGGDRVVNTEAFF | TGTGCCAGCAGCGGAGGGGACAGGGTGGTTAACACTGAAGCTTTCTTT
- | TRBJ1-1 | TRBV3-1/TRBV3-2 | - | CASSSTVNTEAFF | TGTGCCAGCAGCTCGACAGTGAACACTGAAGCTTTCTTT